Here is one T cell receptor beta chain with its context. Libraries were prepared by immunoSEQ multiplex PCR; TCRdb keeps only in-frame clonotypes and omits some of them. This sample has about 230,000 clones; roughly 85% occur once, and the top ten carry over 9.5%. CDR3 length equals 13 residues. CDR1 MNHEY and CDR2 SMNVEV come from the germline V gene (reference sequence). Trimming cost V 0 bases and J 9 bases, with 11 bases left between them. This sample was taken from a study of blood T cell repertoires in COVID-19. Sequencing used peripheral blood. The TCR was taken from a woman under 30 who had recovered from COVID-19. This chain links TRBV27 with TRBJ2-5; possibly TRBD1 for D (6 bases). The CDR3 loop reads CASSLSGTRAQYF. The CDR3 nucleotides read TGTGCCAGCAGTTTATCGGGGACACGGGCCCAGTACTTC.